A single sample gave rise to the 32 T cell receptor beta chains below, sequenced in a study of T cell responses to AZD1222 COVID-19 vaccine. Clones were read by immunoSEQ multiplex PCR, and TCRdb kept only the in-frame ones, dropping some. The sample has approximately 81,000 clones; 83% are singletons. Source: peripheral blood, taken 28 days after the second AZD1222 dose. These TCRs come from an adult who received the AZD1222 COVID-19 vaccine.

This chain links TRBV4-2 with TRBJ2-7, with D possibly TRBD1 on 6 matching bases. The germline V gene encodes CDR1 LGHNA and CDR2 YNFKEQ. The CDR3 sequence is 15 residues long. Trimming removed 4 bases from V and 1 base from J, with 14 bases in between. The CDR3 coding sequence is TGTGCCAGCAGCCGAGAGACAGGAGTTTCCTACGAGCAGTACTTC. It yields the protein CASSRETGVSYEQYF.

V and J are TRBV27 and TRBJ1-6; D ambiguous. This CDR3 has 12 amino acids. V shed 8 bases and J shed 9 bases, with 11 bases lying between them. Germline-derived CDR1 and CDR2 are MNHEY and SMNVEV (reference sequence). The CDR3 reads CASRLGGSPLHF. In nucleotides, the CDR3 is TGTGCCAGCCGCCTCGGAGGTTCACCCCTCCACTTT.

The J gene is TRBJ2-7, the V gene TRBV7-3; 9 bases fit TRBD1. V gave up 0 bases and J gave up 1 base; unmatched junction bases: 4. CDR3 length equals 16 residues. Looked up from germline, CDR1 is SGHTA and CDR2 is FQGTGA. CDR3 sequence: CASSLTGTGPSYEQYF. Written as DNA, the CDR3 is TGTGCCAGCAGCTTAACCGGGACAGGGCCTTCCTACGAGCAGTACTTC.

The chain employs TRBV5-1 and TRBJ2-2, with D possibly matching TRBD2 (5 bases). Trimming removed 0 bases at V and 4 bases at J, with 10 bases between. This CDR3 spans 15 amino acids. From germline, CDR1 is SGHRS and CDR2 YFSETQ. CDR3 sequence reads: CASSLEGERTGELFF. The CDR3 nucleotides are TGCGCCAGCAGCTTGGAGGGAGAACGCACCGGGGAGCTGTTTTTT.

This chain uses TRBV5-4 with TRBJ1-1; 8 bases are a match to TRBD1. With V trimmed by 1 base and J by 1 base, 9 bases remained unmatched. Per germline, CDR1 SGHNT and CDR2 YYREEE (reference sequence). CDR3 length: 17 residues. The CDR3 reads CASSLTLGTGPNTEAFF. CDR3 nucleotides: TGTGCCAGCAGCTTGACCTTGGGGACAGGCCCGAACACTGAAGCTTTCTTT.

The rearrangement links TRBV9 to TRBJ1-4; D ambiguous. The CDR3 is 11 amino acids. Trimming left V 7 bases short and J 6 bases short, with 7 bases between. CDR1 and CDR2 (germline): SGDLS, YYNGEE. Written as DNA, the CDR3 is TGTGCCAGCTCGAAGGATGAAAAACTGTTTTTT. Amino acid sequence: CASSKDEKLFF.

This chain links TRBV27 with TRBJ2-7, with D perhaps being TRBD1 or TRBD2 (5 bases each). Germline CDR1 is MNHEY and CDR2 is SMNVEV (reference sequence). There are 15 residues in the CDR3. The germline V and J ends were trimmed by 5 bases and 2 bases, with 16 bases remaining between them. The CDR3 loop reads CASSAVGTGTYEQYF. CDR3 DNA sequence: TGTGCCAGCAGTGCAGTCGGGACGGGAACCTACGAGCAGTACTTC.

The rearrangement joins TRBV28 to TRBJ1-2; no clear D. This CDR3 comprises 14 residues. The germline gives CDR1 MDHEN, CDR2 SYDVKM. V shed 2 bases and J shed 8 bases, with 15 bases lying between them. This CDR3 reads CASSLLFSSGGYTF. The CDR3 coding sequence is TGTGCCAGCAGTTTACTGTTTAGTTCTGGGGGCTACACCTTC.

The chain recombines TRBV28 with TRBJ2-7; the match to TRBD2 covers 14 bases. CDR1 and CDR2 from the germline V gene are MDHEN and SYDVKM. The CDR3 extends over 18 amino acids. The J segment lost 1 base and the V segment lost 5 bases, leaving 10 bases of the junction unmatched. The CDR3 DNA reads TGTGCCAGCAGTGGGGGGAGACTAGCGGGAGGGCAATCCTACGAGCAGTACTTC. Translation: CASSGGRLAGGQSYEQYF.

This clone was detected a few times. The rearrangement uses TRBV7-9 and TRBJ1-3; possibly TRBD1 for D (5 bases). The germline V gene has CDR1 SEHNR and CDR2 FQNEAQ (reference sequence). This CDR3 is built from 15 residues. V gave up 0 bases and J gave up 2 bases, with 8 bases separating them. The CDR3 DNA reads as TGTGCCAGCAGCTTAGCGGGGACGCCTGGAAACACCATATATTTT. Amino acids: CASSLAGTPGNTIYF.

The chain links TRBV7-2 to TRBJ2-7; no clear D. Germline CDR1 and CDR2: SGHTA and FQGNSA. This CDR3 has 13 residues. V lost 1 base and J 7 bases, leaving 11 bases between the germline ends. CDR3 nucleotides: TGTGCCAGCAGCTTAGTCGGCTATGGTGAGCAGTACTTC. It encodes CASSLVGYGEQYF.

About this clone: Germline and junction disagree at one end, which may indicate a read error. The rearrangement links TRBV7-7 to TRBJ2-5; the D is unclear. Germline V gene data show CDR1 as SSHAT and CDR2 as FNYEAQ (reference sequence). The CDR3 has 15 residues. The CDR3 DNA is TGTGCTAGCAGCTTGGGCAGGACCATCCAAGAGACCCAGTACTTC. This encodes CASSLGRTIQETQYF.

This chain uses TRBV3-1 (or the pseudogene TRBV3-2) with TRBJ2-1; D unresolved. The length of the CDR3 is 14 residues. The germline V and J ends were trimmed by 1 base and 4 bases, with 8 bases remaining between them. CDR1 is LGHDT, CDR2 YNNKEL, per germline (reference sequence). This CDR3 is CASSQGPQYNEQFF. DNA for the CDR3: TGTGCCAGCAGCCAAGGTCCGCAGTACAATGAGCAGTTCTTC.

The J gene is TRBJ2-2, the V gene TRBV19; 7 bases are a match to TRBD1. V shed 3 bases and J 0 bases; nucleotides not matched to a gene: 1. The CDR3 contains 15 residues. Germline lookup yields CDR1 LNHDA and CDR2 SQIVND (reference sequence). CDR3 loop: CASSMGTANTGELFF. CDR3 in DNA: TGTGCCAGTAGTATGGGGACAGCGAACACCGGGGAGCTGTTTTTT.

V usage is TRBV7-3 and J usage is TRBJ2-2; 7 bases are shared with TRBD1. V shed 5 bases and J 0 bases; nucleotides not matched to a gene: 3. This CDR3 is built from 15 residues. The germline gives CDR1 SGHTA, CDR2 FQGTGA. The CDR3 here is CASSRDRANTGELFF. DNA for the CDR3: TGTGCCAGCAGCCGAGACAGGGCGAACACCGGGGAGCTGTTTTTT.

The V and J genes are TRBV6-2 or TRBV6-3 and TRBJ1-5, with 12 bases matching TRBD1. The CDR3 is 15 amino acids. V shed 6 bases and J 5 bases; nucleotides not matched to a gene: 5. Germline CDR1 MNHEY, CDR2 SVGEGT. The CDR3 loop is CASSWGTGGYQPQHF. The DNA of the CDR3 is TGTGCCAGCAGCTGGGGGACAGGGGGCTATCAGCCCCAGCATTTT.

This clone appeared a single time. This rearrangement joins TRBV28 to TRBJ1-5; D not certain. Germline-derived CDR1 and CDR2 are MDHEN and SYDVKM. V was clipped by 2 bases and J by 1 base, with 12 bases between them. The CDR3 loop spans 16 amino acids. The DNA for the CDR3 is TGTGCCAGCAGTTTAGTTAGAGGACTGAGCAATCAGCCCCAGCATTTT. Its translation: CASSLVRGLSNQPQHF.

The V and J genes are TRBV7-2 and TRBJ1-2, with D hard to call. In germline, CDR1 is SGHTA, CDR2 FQGNSA. The CDR3 loop spans 13 amino acids. V shed 0 bases and J shed 3 bases, with 5 bases lying between them. CDR3 region: CASSLARDYGYTF. The DNA for the CDR3 is TGTGCCAGCAGCTTAGCGAGGGACTATGGCTACACCTTC.

The genes are TRBV9 and TRBJ1-4; no firm D call. Germline assignment: CDR1 SGDLS and CDR2 YYNGEE. The V end lost 3 bases, the J end lost 5 bases, and 11 bases lay between the germline ends. CDR3 size: 14 residues. For the CDR3, the DNA is TGTGCCAGCAGCGCGGACGGATCCAATGAAAAACTGTTTTTT. The encoded protein is CASSADGSNEKLFF.

As for this clone: The germline gene is not matched at one end of the junction; a read error may be the cause. The DNA for the CDR3 is TGTGCCAGCAGCCCACTAATCGGGCTAGATACCCACTTC. Encoded protein: CASSPLIGLDTHF. The chain recombines TRBV7-2 with TRBJ2-5; D remains ambiguous. The germline V gene has CDR1 SGHTA and CDR2 FQGNSA. The CDR3 is 13 amino acids.

This clone was seen a few times. This chain joins TRBV19 and TRBJ2-7; D is uncertain. CDR1 is LNHDA, CDR2 SQIVND, per germline (reference sequence). V shed 5 bases and J shed 2 bases, with 13 bases lying between them. The CDR3 length is 14 residues. CDR3 sequence (DNA): TGTGCCAGTAGTTCATCGACGGTAGCCTACGAGCAGTACTTC. Encoded protein: CASSSSTVAYEQYF.

The rearrangement uses TRBV15 and TRBJ1-4, with D unresolved. CDR1 is LNHNV and CDR2 is YYDKDF in the germline V gene (reference sequence). This CDR3 contains 15 residues. The V end lost 0 bases, the J end lost 4 bases, and 9 bases lay between the germline ends. The CDR3 region has the DNA TGTGCCACCAGCAGAGAAGGCGGGGATAATGAAAAACTGTTTTTT. Protein product: CATSREGGDNEKLFF.

The chain has TRBV19 and TRBJ2-7, with D tentatively TRBD1 (5 bases). V lost 2 bases, J lost 3 bases, and 11 bases lay in between. The CDR3 is 14 residues long. CDR1 and CDR2 from the germline V gene are LNHDA and SQIVND (reference sequence). CDR3 DNA: TGTGCCAGTAGTATACAGGGAACGTTCTACGAGCAGTACTTC. Encoded protein: CASSIQGTFYEQYF.

This clone has only one observation. The genes are TRBV7-2 and TRBJ1-2; the D is unclear. Germline V gene sequence: CDR1 SGHTA, CDR2 FQGNSA. The V end lost 0 bases, the J end lost 0 bases, and 8 bases lay between the germline ends. The CDR3 sequence is 15 residues long. The CDR3 spells CASSLAGRPNYGYTF. CDR3 bases: TGTGCCAGCAGCTTAGCGGGCAGGCCTAACTATGGCTACACCTTC.

This chain joins TRBV7-9 and TRBJ2-7; D unresolved. The CDR3 is 12 amino acids. The V end was cut by 3 bases, the J end by 4 bases, with 7 bases between. Germline V CDR1 and CDR2: SEHNR, FQNEAQ (reference sequence). The CDR3 sequence: CASSFSAYEQYF. For the CDR3, the DNA is TGTGCCAGCAGCTTCTCGGCTTACGAGCAGTACTTC.

V is TRBV12-3 or TRBV12-4 and J is TRBJ2-7; D uncertain. The CDR3 totals 11 residues. V lost 6 bases and J 6 bases, leaving 9 bases between the germline ends. CDR3 nucleotide sequence: TGTGCCAGCAGCAGAGGTACCGAGCAGTACTTC. Translated, it gives CASSRGTEQYF.

CDR3 sequence reads: CASSLFRGNSPLHF. The CDR3 DNA reads as TGTGCCAGCAGTTTATTCCGGGGAAATTCACCCCTCCACTTT. V is TRBV28 and J is TRBJ1-6, with D uncertain. Germline V lookup: CDR1 MDHEN, CDR2 SYDVKM. The CDR3 loop spans 14 amino acids. V was trimmed by 1 base and J by 7 bases, leaving 8 bases between them.

J is TRBJ1-4 and V is TRBV5-1, with D possibly TRBD1 on 6 matching bases. There are 16 residues in the CDR3. Trimming cost V 0 bases and J 6 bases, with 15 bases left between them. The germline gives CDR1 SGHRS, CDR2 YFSETQ. The CDR3 DNA is TGCGCCAGCAGCTTGGACAGGGCGAGGGTTGATGAAAAACTGTTTTTT. As protein: CASSLDRARVDEKLFF. The complete variable domain, with remaining parts taken from reference TRBV5-1 and TRBJ1-4, reads KAGVTQTPRYLIKTRGQQVTLSCSPISGHRSVSWYQQTPGQGLQFLFEYFSETQRNKGNFPGRFSGRQFSNSRSEMNVSTLELGDSALYLCASSLDRARVDEKLFFGSGTQLSVL.

The chain combines TRBV5-8 with TRBJ2-7; possibly TRBD2 for D (6 bases). Per germline, CDR1 SGHTS and CDR2 YDEGEE. The CDR3 length is 14 residues. Trimming stripped 6 bases from V and 9 bases from J, with 22 bases between. CDR3 in amino acids: CASTWTGTPSSQYF. The CDR3 DNA sequence: TGTGCCAGCACCTGGACCGGGACTCCGTCCTCGCAGTACTTC.

V usage is TRBV7-2 and J usage is TRBJ2-1; D gene unclear. CDR1 SGHTA and CDR2 FQGNSA come from the germline V gene. Trimming removed 3 bases from V and 0 bases from J, with 9 bases in between. This CDR3 is 15 amino acids long. Here the CDR3 DNA reads TGTGCCAGCAGCTTCTTAGATGCCTCCTACAATGAGCAGTTCTTC. This codes for CASSFLDASYNEQFF.

This chain connects TRBV7-9 to TRBJ2-1; TRBD2 matches at 13 bases. Germline assignment: CDR1 SEHNR and CDR2 FQNEAQ (reference sequence). This CDR3 comprises 15 residues. V gave up 5 bases and J gave up 8 bases; unmatched junction bases: 6. CDR3 nucleotides: TGTGCCAGCAGCCGGGGACTAGCGGGAAGGCATGAGCAGTTCTTC. Protein product: CASSRGLAGRHEQFF.

This chain uses TRBV7-3 with TRBJ1-2; D remains unclear. Germline V gives CDR1 SGHTA, CDR2 FQGTGA. V lost 5 bases and J lost 0, with 13 bases in between. The CDR3 loop spans 15 amino acids. Here the CDR3 DNA reads TGTGCCAGCAGCCCTTCGGATTCAGCTAACTATGGCTACACCTTC. It yields the protein CASSPSDSANYGYTF.